The 14 T cell receptor beta chains in this list originate from one sample, sequenced in a study of metastatic and nonmetastatic thyroid tumors. Thyroid surgery took place with no prior treatment in any patient. TCRdb re-clonotyped the PCR reads through MiXCR. There are approximately 90,000 clones in the sample; around 9.1% occur only once, and roughly 10% lies in the top ten. Sequenced input: blood. All receptors come from a female donor with papillary thyroid cancer or a benign thyroid nodule (not recorded which). Some clones in this sample may be carry-over from other donors' samples.

This clone was counted many times. The chain recombines TRBV7-9 with TRBJ1-3; D remains unclear. Germline loops: CDR1 SEHNR, CDR2 FQNEAQ (reference sequence). V lost 5 bases and J lost 2, with 7 bases in between. This CDR3 region has 13 residues. CDR3 loop: CASSPDAGNTIYF. Here the CDR3 DNA reads TGTGCCAGCAGCCCGGATGCTGGAAACACCATATATTTT.

In DNA form, the CDR3 reads TGCGCCAGCAGCTTGGGGACTCCCACGAACTACGAGCAGTACTTC. The encoded protein is CASSLGTPTNYEQYF. The rearrangement links TRBV5-1 to TRBJ2-7, with D perhaps TRBD2 (5 bases). The CDR3 totals 15 residues. V lost 0 bases and J 3 bases, leaving 13 bases between the germline ends. Per the germline V gene, CDR1 is SGHRS and CDR2 is YFSETQ.

This clone was found many times. The genes are TRBV5-1 and TRBJ1-2; the D is unclear. Trimming removed 0 bases from V and 2 bases from J, with 5 bases in between. This CDR3 is built from 13 residues. Per germline, CDR1 SGHRS and CDR2 YFSETQ. The CDR3 coding sequence is TGCGCCAGCAGCTTGGGCAACAACTATGGCTACACCTTC. It translates to CASSLGNNYGYTF.

This clone was seen many times. The CDR3 here is CASSGGGEGASNEQFF. CDR3 nucleotide sequence: TGTGCCAGCAGCGGGGGAGGAGAGGGGGCTTCAAATGAGCAGTTCTTC. V gene TRBV11-1 combines with J gene TRBJ2-1; the D gene is possibly TRBD1 (7 bases). CDR3 length: 16 amino acids. V lost 5 bases, J lost 7 bases, and 21 bases lay in between. Germline V gives CDR1 SGHAT, CDR2 FQDESV (reference sequence).

This clone has ten or more counts. The chain carries TRBV29-1 and TRBJ1-1; D gene uncertain. V was shortened by 4 bases and J by 2 bases, with 14 bases between the two germline ends. The CDR3 loop spans 14 amino acids. CDR1 and CDR2 (germline): SQVTM, ANQGSEA. The CDR3 is CSVVPTRVNTEAFF. The CDR3 DNA is TGCAGCGTTGTTCCGACGAGGGTCAACACTGAAGCTTTCTTT.

This clone was seen many times. The chain carries TRBV6-5 and TRBJ2-7, with TRBD1 identical over 7 bases. CDR1 and CDR2 (germline): MNHEY, SVGAGI. The trim removed 2 bases at V and 1 base at J, leaving 5 bases unmatched. This CDR3 is 15 amino acids long. The CDR3 sequence is CASSYNRQGSYEQYF. The CDR3 DNA follows: TGTGCCAGCAGTTACAATAGACAGGGATCCTACGAGCAGTACTTC.

The chain uses TRBV5-1 and TRBJ1-2, with 8 bases fitting TRBD1. The CDR3 totals 15 residues. The germline V gene has CDR1 SGHRS and CDR2 YFSETQ. J was trimmed by 4 bases and V by 4 bases; bases with no gene match: 9. Here the CDR3 DNA reads TGCGCCAGCAGCCCTGGACAGGGCACGGGCTATGGCTACACCTTC. It is translated as CASSPGQGTGYGYTF.

This clone was recorded at least ten times. CDR3 DNA: TGTGCCAGTAGTCCACGTAGACAGGGTTCCTACGAGCAGTACTTC. Protein sequence: CASSPRRQGSYEQYF. The J gene is TRBJ2-7, the V gene TRBV19, with 7 bases fitting TRBD1. Unmatched junction bases numbered 8, after V lost 5 bases and J lost 1 base. There are 15 residues in the CDR3. Germline V gene sequence: CDR1 LNHDA, CDR2 SQIVND (reference sequence).

This clone was counted at least ten times. The chain links TRBV10-2 to TRBJ1-5, with 8 bases that match TRBD1. Germline CDR1 and CDR2: WSHSY and SAAADI. V gave up 8 bases and J gave up 6 bases; unmatched junction bases: 9. The CDR3 has 14 residues. The CDR3 protein is CASSVTGVSQPQHF. DNA for the CDR3: TGCGCCAGCTCTGTGACAGGGGTCAGTCAGCCCCAGCATTTT.

Ten or more counts support this clone. The rearrangement uses TRBV7-9 and TRBJ2-1, with a weak D call TRBD1 (6 bases). CDR1 and CDR2 from the germline V gene are SEHNR and FQNEAQ (reference sequence). The CDR3 runs 15 residues. V was clipped by 5 bases and J by 1 base, with 12 bases between them. As DNA, the CDR3 is TGTGCCAGCAGCCCACCAGGGGAGTCCTACAATGAGCAGTTCTTC. It specifies CASSPPGESYNEQFF. The full variable domain, its missing parts supplied by reference TRBV7-9 and TRBJ2-1, is DTGVSQNPRHKITKRGQNVTFRCDPISEHNRLYWYRQTLGQGPEFLTYFQNEAQLEKSRLLSDRFSAERPKGSFSTLEIQRTEQGDSAMYLCASSPPGESYNEQFFGPGTRLTVL.

This clone has at least ten counts. The rearrangement uses TRBV28 and TRBJ2-7, with D uncertain. The V end lost 7 bases, the J end lost 3 bases, and 13 bases lay between the germline ends. This CDR3 region has 13 residues. The germline CDR1 and CDR2 sequences are MDHEN and SYDVKM. The CDR3 is CASIYGTGYEQYF. The CDR3 DNA reads as TGTGCCAGCATCTATGGTACGGGCTACGAGCAGTACTTC.

This clone has ten or more counts. The rearrangement links TRBV29-1 to TRBJ1-3, with D possibly TRBD1 on 5 matching bases. CDR3 length equals 19 residues. The V end was cut by 4 bases, the J end by 3 bases, with 28 bases between. Looked up from germline, CDR1 is SQVTM and CDR2 is ANQGSEA. CDR3 protein: CSVAGLARDPLAFGNTIYF. CDR3 coding DNA: TGCAGCGTTGCGGGGTTGGCCAGGGACCCGCTTGCCTTTGGAAACACCATATATTTT.

This clone has a count of ten or more. This sequence joins TRBV19 and TRBJ2-2; 8 nucleotides line up with TRBD2. The CDR3 totals 13 residues. Looked up from germline, CDR1 is LNHDA and CDR2 is SQIVND (reference sequence). The trim removed 5 bases at V and 8 bases at J, leaving 4 bases unmatched. For the CDR3, the DNA is TGTGCCAGTAGTTTGGGACTAGTGGGGGAGCTGTTTTTT. Its translation: CASSLGLVGELFF.

This clone showed up many times. The chain carries TRBV9 and TRBJ1-2; D uncertain. Trimming removed 4 bases at V and 8 bases at J, with 18 bases between. This CDR3 is 14 amino acids long. Germline CDR1 reads SGDLS; CDR2 reads YYNGEE. CDR3 in DNA: TGTGCCAGCAGCTCGAGGACGAGGGTCAAAGGCTACACCTTC. It specifies CASSSRTRVKGYTF.